This T cell receptor (beta chain) was identified in a study of spatial heterogeneity in lung cancer. Time point here: blood at routine non-recurrence follow-up after resection. Germline trimming cut 0 bases from V and 3 bases from J; bases unmatched to any gene: 3. The CDR3 totals 15 residues. In germline, CDR1 is KGHDR, CDR2 SFDVKD. TCRdb reanalysed the 5' RACE reads using MiXCR and keeps one entry per CDR3 protein. The sample consists of roughly 110,000 distinct CDR3 sequences, 11% of them appearing once. V gene TRBV24-1 combines with J gene TRBJ2-5; TRBD2 matches at 7 bases. Material: PBMCs, obtained at follow-up. The source of this sequence is a female donor with early-stage non-small cell lung cancer. The CDR3 loop reads CATSDLQAGKETQYF. The CDR3 bases are TGTGCCACCAGTGATTTGCAAGCGGGGAAAGAGACCCAGTACTTC.